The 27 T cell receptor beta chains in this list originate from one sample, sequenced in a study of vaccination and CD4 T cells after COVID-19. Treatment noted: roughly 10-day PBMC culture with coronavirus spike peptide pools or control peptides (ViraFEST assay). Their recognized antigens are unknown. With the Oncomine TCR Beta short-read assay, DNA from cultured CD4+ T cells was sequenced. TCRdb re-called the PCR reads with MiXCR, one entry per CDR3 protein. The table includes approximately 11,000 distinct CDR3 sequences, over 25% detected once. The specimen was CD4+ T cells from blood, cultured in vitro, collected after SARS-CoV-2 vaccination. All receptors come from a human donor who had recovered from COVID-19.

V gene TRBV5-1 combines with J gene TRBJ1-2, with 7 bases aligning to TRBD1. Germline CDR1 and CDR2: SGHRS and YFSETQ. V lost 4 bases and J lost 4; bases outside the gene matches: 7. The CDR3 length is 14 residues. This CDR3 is CASSRDRESYGYTF. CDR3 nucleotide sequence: TGCGCCAGCAGCCGTGACAGGGAGTCCTATGGCTACACCTTC. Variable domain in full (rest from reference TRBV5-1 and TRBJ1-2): KAGVTQTPRYLIKTRGQQVTLSCSPISGHRSVSWYQQTPGQGLQFLFEYFSETQRNKGNFPGRFSGRQFSNSRSEMNVSTLELGDSALYLCASSRDRESYGYTFGSGTRLTVV.

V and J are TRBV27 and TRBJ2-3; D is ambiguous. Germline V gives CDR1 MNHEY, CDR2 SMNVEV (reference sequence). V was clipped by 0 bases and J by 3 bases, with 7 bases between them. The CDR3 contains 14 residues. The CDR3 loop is CASSLSVMTDTQYF. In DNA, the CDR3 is TGTGCCAGCAGTTTATCGGTAATGACAGATACGCAGTATTTT.

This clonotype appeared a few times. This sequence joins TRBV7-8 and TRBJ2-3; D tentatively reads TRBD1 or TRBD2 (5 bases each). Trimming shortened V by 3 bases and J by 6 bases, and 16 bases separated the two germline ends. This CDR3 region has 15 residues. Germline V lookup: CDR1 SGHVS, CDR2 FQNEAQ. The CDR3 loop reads CASSLATAGTDTQYF. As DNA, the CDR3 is TGTGCCAGCAGCTTGGCGACAGCAGGGACCGATACGCAGTATTTT.

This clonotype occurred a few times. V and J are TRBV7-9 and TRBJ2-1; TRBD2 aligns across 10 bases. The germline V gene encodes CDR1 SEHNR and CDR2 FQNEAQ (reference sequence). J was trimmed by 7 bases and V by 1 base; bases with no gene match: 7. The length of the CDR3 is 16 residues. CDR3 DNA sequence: TGTGCCAGCAGCTTAGTCGCCGGGACTAGCGAAAATGAGCAGTTCTTC. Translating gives CASSLVAGTSENEQFF.

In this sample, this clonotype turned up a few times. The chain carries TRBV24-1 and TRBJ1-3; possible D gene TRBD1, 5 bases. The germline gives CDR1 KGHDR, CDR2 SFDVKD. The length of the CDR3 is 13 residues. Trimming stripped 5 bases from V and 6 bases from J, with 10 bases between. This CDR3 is CATSVPGENTIYF. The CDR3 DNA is TGTGCCACCAGTGTTCCGGGGGAAAACACCATATATTTT.

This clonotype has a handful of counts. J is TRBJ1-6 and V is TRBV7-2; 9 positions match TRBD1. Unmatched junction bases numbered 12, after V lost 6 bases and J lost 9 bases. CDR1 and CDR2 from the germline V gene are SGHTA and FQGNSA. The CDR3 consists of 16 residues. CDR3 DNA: TGTGCCAGCAGTCGGGGCACCGGGACAGGGTTTTCACCCCTCCACTTT. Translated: CASSRGTGTGFSPLHF.

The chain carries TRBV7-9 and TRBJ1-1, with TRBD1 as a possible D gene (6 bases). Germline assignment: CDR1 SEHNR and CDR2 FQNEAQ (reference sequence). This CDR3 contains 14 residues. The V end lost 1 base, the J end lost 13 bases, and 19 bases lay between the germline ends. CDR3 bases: TGTGCCAGCAGCTTAGAAGTTGCGGGGGCGAGGGTTTTCTTT. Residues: CASSLEVAGARVFF.

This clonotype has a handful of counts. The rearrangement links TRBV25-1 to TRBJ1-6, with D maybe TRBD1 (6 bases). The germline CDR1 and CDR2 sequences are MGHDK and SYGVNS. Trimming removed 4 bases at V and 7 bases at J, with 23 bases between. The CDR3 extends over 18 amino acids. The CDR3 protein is CASSGGAGGPGANSPLHF. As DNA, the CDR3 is TGTGCCAGCAGTGGGGGAGCCGGAGGCCCGGGGGCCAATTCACCCCTCCACTTT.

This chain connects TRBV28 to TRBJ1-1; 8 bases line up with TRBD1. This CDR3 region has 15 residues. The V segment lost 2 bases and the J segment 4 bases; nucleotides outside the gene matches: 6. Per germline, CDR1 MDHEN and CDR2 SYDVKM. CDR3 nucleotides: TGTGCCAGCAGTTTAAAAGCCACAGGGGGCACTGAAGCTTTCTTT. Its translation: CASSLKATGGTEAFF.

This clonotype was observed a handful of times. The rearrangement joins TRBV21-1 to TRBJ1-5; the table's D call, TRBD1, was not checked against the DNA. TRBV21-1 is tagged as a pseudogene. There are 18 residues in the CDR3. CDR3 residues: CASSSIPSWSPHRQPQHF. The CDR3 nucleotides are TGTGCCAGCAGCTCCATTCCATCCTGGAGCCCCCATCGACAGCCCCAGCATTTT.

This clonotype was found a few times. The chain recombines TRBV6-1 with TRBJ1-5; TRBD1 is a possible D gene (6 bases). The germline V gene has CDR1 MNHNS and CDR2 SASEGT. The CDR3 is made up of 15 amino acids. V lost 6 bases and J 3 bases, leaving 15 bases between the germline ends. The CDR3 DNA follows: TGTGCCAGCAGATCGCTGGACAGTTACAATCAGCCCCAGCATTTT. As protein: CASRSLDSYNQPQHF.

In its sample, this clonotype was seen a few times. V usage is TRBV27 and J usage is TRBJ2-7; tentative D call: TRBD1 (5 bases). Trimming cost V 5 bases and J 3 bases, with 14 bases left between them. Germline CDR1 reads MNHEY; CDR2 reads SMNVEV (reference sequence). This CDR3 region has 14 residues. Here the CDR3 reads CASSPQGTNYEQYF. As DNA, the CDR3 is TGTGCCAGCAGTCCCCAGGGAACCAACTACGAGCAGTACTTC.

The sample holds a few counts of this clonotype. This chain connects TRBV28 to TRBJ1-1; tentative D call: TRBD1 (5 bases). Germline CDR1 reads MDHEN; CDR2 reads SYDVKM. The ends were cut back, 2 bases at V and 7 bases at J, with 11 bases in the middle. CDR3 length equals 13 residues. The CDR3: CASSLVGALEAFF. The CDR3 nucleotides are TGTGCCAGCAGTTTAGTAGGGGCCCTTGAAGCTTTCTTT.

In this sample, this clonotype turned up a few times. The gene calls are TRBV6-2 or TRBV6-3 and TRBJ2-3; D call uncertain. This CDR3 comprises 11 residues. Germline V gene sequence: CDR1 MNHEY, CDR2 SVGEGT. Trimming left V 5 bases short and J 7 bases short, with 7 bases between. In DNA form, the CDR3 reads TGTGCCAGCAGTGACCGGTATACGCAGTATTTT. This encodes CASSDRYTQYF.

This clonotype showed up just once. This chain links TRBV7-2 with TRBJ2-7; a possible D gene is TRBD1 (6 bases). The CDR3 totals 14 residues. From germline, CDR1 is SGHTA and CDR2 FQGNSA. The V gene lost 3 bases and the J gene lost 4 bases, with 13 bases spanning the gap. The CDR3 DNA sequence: TGTGCCAGCAGCTTGGTTATGGGGGCGTACGAGCAGTACTTC. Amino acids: CASSLVMGAYEQYF.

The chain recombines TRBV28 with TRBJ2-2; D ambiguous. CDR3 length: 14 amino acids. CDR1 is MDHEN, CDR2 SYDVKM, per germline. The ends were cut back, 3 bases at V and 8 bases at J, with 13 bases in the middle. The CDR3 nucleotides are TGTGCCAGCAGTTTCCAGGCCCCCCTTGGGGAGCTGTTTTTT. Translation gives CASSFQAPLGELFF.

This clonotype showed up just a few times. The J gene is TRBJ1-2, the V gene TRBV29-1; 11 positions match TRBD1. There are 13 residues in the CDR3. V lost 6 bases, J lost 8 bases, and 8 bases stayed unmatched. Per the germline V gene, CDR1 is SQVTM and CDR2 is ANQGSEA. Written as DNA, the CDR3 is TGCAGCGTGGGGACAGGGGGAACAAGGGGCTACACCTTC. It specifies CSVGTGGTRGYTF.

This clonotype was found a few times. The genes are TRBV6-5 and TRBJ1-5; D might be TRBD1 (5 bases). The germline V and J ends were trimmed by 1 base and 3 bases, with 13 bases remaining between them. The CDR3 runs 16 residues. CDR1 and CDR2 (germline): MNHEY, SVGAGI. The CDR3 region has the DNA TGTGCCAGCAGTTACTACGGGGGTATCGCCAATCAGCCCCAGCATTTT. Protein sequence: CASSYYGGIANQPQHF.

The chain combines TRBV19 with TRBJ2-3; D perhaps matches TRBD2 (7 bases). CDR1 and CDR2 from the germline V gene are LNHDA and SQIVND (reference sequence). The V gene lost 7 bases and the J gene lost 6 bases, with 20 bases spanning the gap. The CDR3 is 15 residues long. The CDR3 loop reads CASTQRAGARDTQYF. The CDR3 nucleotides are TGTGCCAGTACCCAAAGGGCGGGGGCGAGGGATACGCAGTATTTT.

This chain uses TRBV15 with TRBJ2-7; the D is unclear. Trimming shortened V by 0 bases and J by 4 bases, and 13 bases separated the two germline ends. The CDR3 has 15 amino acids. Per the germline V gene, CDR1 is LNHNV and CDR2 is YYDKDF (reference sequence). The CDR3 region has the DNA TGTGCCACCAGCAGAGACGTTCCCGTGGGTTACGAGCAGTACTTC. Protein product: CATSRDVPVGYEQYF.

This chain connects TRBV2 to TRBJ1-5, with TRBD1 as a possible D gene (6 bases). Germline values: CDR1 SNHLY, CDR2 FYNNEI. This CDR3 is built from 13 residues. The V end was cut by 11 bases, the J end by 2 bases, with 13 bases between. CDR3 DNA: TGTGCCGGGCGACAGGATGGCAATCAGCCCCAGCATTTT. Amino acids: CAGRQDGNQPQHF.

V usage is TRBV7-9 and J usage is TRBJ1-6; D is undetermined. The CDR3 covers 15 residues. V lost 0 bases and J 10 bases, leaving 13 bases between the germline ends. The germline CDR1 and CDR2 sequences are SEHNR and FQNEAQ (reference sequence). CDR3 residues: CASSLADWWKSPLHF. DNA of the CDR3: TGTGCCAGCAGCTTAGCGGACTGGTGGAAGTCACCCCTCCACTTT.

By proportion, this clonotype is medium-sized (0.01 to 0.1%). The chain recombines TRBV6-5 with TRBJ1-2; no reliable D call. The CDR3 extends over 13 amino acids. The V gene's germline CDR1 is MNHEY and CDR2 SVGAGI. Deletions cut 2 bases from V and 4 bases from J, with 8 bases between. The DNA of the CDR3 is TGTGCCAGCAGTTACGGCCTGATCTATGGCTACACCTTC. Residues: CASSYGLIYGYTF.

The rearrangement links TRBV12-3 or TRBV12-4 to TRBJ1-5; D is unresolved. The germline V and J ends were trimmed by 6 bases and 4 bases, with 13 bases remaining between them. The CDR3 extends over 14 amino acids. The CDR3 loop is CASSRLAVNQPQHF. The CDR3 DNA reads TGTGCCAGCAGCCGATTAGCGGTTAATCAGCCCCAGCATTTT.

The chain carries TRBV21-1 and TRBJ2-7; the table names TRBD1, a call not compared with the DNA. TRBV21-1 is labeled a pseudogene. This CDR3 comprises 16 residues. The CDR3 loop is CASSPPRDRFSYEQYF. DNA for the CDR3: TGTGCCAGCAGCCCCCCCCGGGACAGGTTTTCCTACGAGCAGTACTTC.

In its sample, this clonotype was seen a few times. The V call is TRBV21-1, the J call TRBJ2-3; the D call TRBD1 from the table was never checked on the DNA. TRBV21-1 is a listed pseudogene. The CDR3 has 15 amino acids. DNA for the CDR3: TGTGCACACTACTTCCTCGTCCCCGGGGCAGATACGCAGTATTTT. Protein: CAHYFLVPGADTQYF.

DNA for the CDR3: TGTGCCAGCAGTGACCTGGGCAGGGGACTAGCGGGAGTGTACGAGCAGTACTTC. Protein: CASSDLGRGLAGVYEQYF. The chain uses TRBV2 and TRBJ2-7; 14 bases line up with TRBD2. V lost 3 bases, J lost 4 bases, and 11 bases stayed unmatched. CDR1 is SNHLY, CDR2 FYNNEI, per germline. The CDR3 has 18 amino acids.